Listed here is a single T cell receptor (beta chain). Within the sample, other DNA sequences also encode this same CDR3. The data were taken from a study of blood T cell repertoires in COVID-19. Whole-study context: T cells, B-cell-depleted T cells, or PBMCs supplied cDNA or gDNA.

Authors' processing steps: Amplifying reference gene primers gave estimates of nucleated cell counts. Here immunoSEQ multiplex PCR was the method, and the copy in TCRdb shows in-frame clones only, minus some. The V and J calls and clone size are taken from that table; D and trimming were inferred from the DNA. Of 70,000 to 75,000 clones in the sample, 90% are singletons; the top ten hold roughly 5%. The CDR3 sequence is 13 residues long. Germline CDR1 and CDR2: SQVTM and ANQGSEA. Trimming shortened V by 1 base and J by 1 base, and 7 bases separated the two germline ends. The chain has TRBV29-1 and TRBJ1-1; TRBD1 might be the D (5 bases). The specimen sequenced was peripheral blood. The receptor was isolated from a young woman with acute or convalescent COVID-19. CDR3 coding DNA: TGCAGCGTTGAAGGGCAGGGGAACACTGAAGCTTTCTTT. Translated, it gives CSVEGQGNTEAFF.